This entry concerns a single T cell receptor beta chain. In its sample, this clonotype was seen many times. The target of this receptor is not known. Base qualities are not at hand, and no much larger clone is one base apart. This record comes from a study of T-cell memory formation after mild COVID-19 (TCRdb year 2021). Background on the whole study: TCR sequence clusters from the two donors were found to be largely donor specific. Longitudinal TCRalpha and TCRbeta repertoire sequencing tracked T-cell clones expanding and contracting after mild COVID-19 in a couple of donors. Two young, previously healthy adult volunteers, one female and one male, were included in the cohort.

Study-wide conclusions, independent of this receptor: SARS-CoV-2 specificity was not confirmed for the second-wave clones peaking on day 37. From day 15 to 85, contracting clones showed balanced CD4/CD8 phenotypes, whereas a second wave of clones that expanded from day 15 to 37 leaned towards CD4+. Contracting CD4+ clones were found mainly in CM and EM memory subsets, while CD8+ clones were enriched in EMRA. Only two mild cases were covered in the study, and larger cohorts including severe cases with pre-infection samples were considered necessary. The detection of some responding clones in pre-infection memory suggests that pre-existing cross-reactive memory T cells joined the SARS-CoV-2 response.

Ficoll-Paque density gradient centrifugation was the method used to isolate PBMCs. Sequencing was performed on an Illumina NovaSeq 6000. TCRalpha and TCRbeta cDNA libraries were built by 5'RACE with constant-segment primers, adding sample barcodes and unique molecular identifiers. Trizol reagent was used to extract RNA from every sample. The libraries were amplified in two PCR steps, and the second step added a second sample barcode and Illumina TruSeq adapters. Sequencing of libraries was performed on an Illumina NovaSeq with 2 x 150 bp paired-end reads. Turning to the authors' computational methods: Reads were demultiplexed and collapsed into UMI-guided consensus sequences with migec v1.2.7. Using mixcr v2.1.11, the UMI consensuses were aligned to TRA and TRB V and J templates and assembled into clonotypes. Expanded or contracted clonotypes were those called significant by both edgeR and NoisET, with noise models trained on biological replicates. For edgeR calls, the thresholds were a false discovery rate-adjusted p below 0.01 and a log2 fold-change of 1. As an exploratory analysis of dynamics, PCA with hierarchical clustering was applied to max-normalized trajectories of the 1000 most abundant clonotypes. Each responding clone was given a CD4 or CD8 phenotype based on the CD4+ and CD8+ repertoires, which had been sequenced separately. The raw public data were reprocessed by TCRdb itself: fastp quality trimming at Q25, MiXCR clonotype calling, in-frame beta chains only. Every entry covers one CDR3 protein and lists the most common genes and DNA from its rows. The V and J calls reflect TCRdb's pipeline rather than the authors' work. Recorded for this sample are about 250,000 distinct CDR3 sequences; 15% of them occurred a single time. 2.1% of the sample is taken by the ten largest.

The sequencing sample was made of PBMCs or a T cell subset sorted from them (not recorded which). The receptor's source is an adult woman who had mild COVID-19 (a few samples of this study predate the infection). The sample titles of this study are shuffled in the database, so cell type and time point are left out; the donor was told from shared clones.

The DNA sequence is TGCGCCAGCAGCCCTGGACTAGCGGGAGCCAATGAGCAGTTCTTC. The translation is CASSPGLAGANEQFF. Here the chain combines TRBV5-1 and TRBJ2-1; the central 13 bases match TRBD2. Measured from the cysteine to the phenylalanine, the CDR3 is 15 residues long. The only DNA kept is the CDR3, 45 bases in frame from the first base. Looking up the germline V gene yields CDR1 SGHRS and CDR2 YFSETQ. After removal of 4 bases from V and 6 bases from J, the junction retains 4 bases not matched to a gene.